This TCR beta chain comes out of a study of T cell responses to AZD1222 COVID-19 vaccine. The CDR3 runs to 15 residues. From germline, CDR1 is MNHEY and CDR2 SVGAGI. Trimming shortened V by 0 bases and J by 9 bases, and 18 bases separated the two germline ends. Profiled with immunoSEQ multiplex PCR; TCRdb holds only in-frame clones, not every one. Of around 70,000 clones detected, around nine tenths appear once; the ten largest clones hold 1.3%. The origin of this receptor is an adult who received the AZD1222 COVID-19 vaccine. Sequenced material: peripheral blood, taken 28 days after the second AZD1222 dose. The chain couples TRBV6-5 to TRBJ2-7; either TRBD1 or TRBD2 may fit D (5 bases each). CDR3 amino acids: CASSYSQRIIQGQYF. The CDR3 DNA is TGTGCCAGCAGTTACTCACAGCGGATTATCCAGGGGCAGTACTTC.